This TCR beta chain originates from a study of cytomegalovirus exposure and HLA in healthy donors (dated by TCRdb to about 2017). About the full investigation: According to an earlier analysis of a few hundred of the donors, 150 million to 200 million T cells yielded 90 million to 130 million unique TCR beta sequences and 250 to 350 Gb of sequence data. HLA typing covered class I and class II loci at four-digit resolution. High-throughput TCR immunosequencing, statistical association of individual TCRs with disease status, and machine learning were combined to predict cytomegalovirus infection status. All discovery cohort repertoires had been generated using a single sequencing platform. The aim of the study was to test whether cataloging public T cell receptors could identify signatures of past pathogen exposure. The study profiled the T cell repertoires of more than 500 subjects by immunosequencing and related them to cytomegalovirus serostatus. A later analysis re-examined previously published TCR beta repertoires from hundreds of donors and added high-resolution HLA genotyping to investigate patterns of TCR occurrence. In addition to the first cohort of 650 to 750 subjects, a separate validation cohort of about 120 different subjects was used. A few DR-DQ haplotypes were treated as single units for association and clustering because of strong linkage in the cohort. A later genetic analysis took genome-wide SNP genotypes for about 55% of the roughly 700 donors and used that subset as a discovery cohort. Alongside the repertoire data, information on donor age, sex, ethnicity and CMV serostatus was compiled. The number of donors typed differed by locus, with about 629-630 for A, B, C, DRB1 and DQB1, around 500 for DQA1, 600 to 610 for DPA1, and around 460 for DPB1. The later analysis used no new phenotypic data to find candidate immune exposures, relying instead on TCR beta sequences and their occurrence across donors. Among about 400 genotyped donors of the cohort, an average of about 240,000 unique TCR beta nucleotide sequences was sequenced per donor, of which about 19% were non-productive. To decide whether each TCR beta V gene segment behaved as functional or pseudogenic, an earlier analysis of some 570 of the donors relied on high-throughput TCR beta sequencing. Of the roughly 400 genotyped donors, 81% fell in the genetic ancestry cluster associated with self-reported Caucasian donors. About 300 gigabases of sequencing data and some 85 million unique TCR sequences were included in an early release covering about 700 HLA-typed donors. What the authors observed across the whole study: In both the original and validation cohorts, the classifier was reported to diagnose cytomegalovirus status with high specificity and sensitivity. In a later analysis, TCR association rates were found to vary across HLA loci, with the most associated TCRs seen for DRB1 alleles and the fewest for HLA-C alleles. Sequencing depth was assumed to be roughly uniform across donors in the presence/absence analyses, though that assumption may not hold. The 87-base-pair reads could not distinguish some IMGT-functional V segments, including TRBV6-2 and TRBV6-3, so those segments were excluded. A further reported finding was that TCR beta sequences accurately predicted the HLA-A and HLA-B alleles for most subjects in the first cohort. Most TCR sequences were seen in very few donors, while some public TCRs were found in many individuals. Linkage disequilibrium might explain the correlated functional status among segregating V segments, but an unknown experimental factor could not be ruled out. A later genetic analysis reported fewer N-insertions in productive TCRs among donors in an Asian-associated ancestry cluster than the approximately 700-donor mean. A later analysis associated roughly 17,000 TCR beta sequences with specific HLA alleles at a false discovery rate of 0.05. In a later analysis, HLA-associated TCR beta chains were found to be more clonally expanded and to have lower generation probabilities than equally common non-associated chains. Assigning TCR associations to individual alleles was difficult when HLA alleles, especially DR and DQ, strongly co-occurred. Immune exposure information for the cohort was limited to CMV serostatus. Some 16 rarely observed V segments, including chromosome 9 orphons, were excluded from the earlier analysis of about 500 of the donors because counts were too low. Only TCR beta chains were sequenced in this cohort, and the absence of alpha or paired-chain data limited detectable features. In a later analysis, several top co-occurrence clusters were reported to appear linked to parvovirus B19, influenza, CMV and Epstein-Barr virus. In a later analysis, most CMV-associated TCR beta chains were found to appear HLA-restricted, with HLA associations seemingly driven largely by CMV exposure. The authors suggested that the approach could potentially be generalized to other disease states and immunological phenotypes. Three of the identified cytomegalovirus-associated TCR beta chains were confirmed in vitro to be specific for cytomegalovirus antigens. Broadly in line with IMGT annotations, most TCR beta V segments showed up in productive rearrangements about 87% or about 30% of the time in an earlier analysis of approximately 600 of the donors. A cluster of highly shared sequence variants was judged likely to represent a technical artifact of the sequencing pipeline. HLA typing was unavailable for some donors at each locus, so association tests used only the typed subset. A total of roughly 160 TCR beta chains were listed by the study as associated with cytomegalovirus. In a later genetic analysis, a missense DCLRE1C variant was associated with V-gene and J-gene trimming of TCR beta chains, and the association was replicated in an independent cohort.

The CDR3 covers 11 residues, taking in both the cysteine and the phenylalanine. Only CDR3 DNA is held: 33 bases, read in frame from base 1. CDR1 SNHLY and CDR2 FYNNEI were looked up in the germline V gene. Trimming removed 4 bases from V and 7 bases from J, leaving 7 bases between the germline ends. This clone was detected a few times. Its antigen is unknown. It has no much larger one-base neighbor in the sample; base qualities were not kept. The receptor library was made with the immunoSEQ multiplex PCR assay. The multiplex PCR relied on a mix of 60 forward primers for TCR Vbeta segments and 13 reverse primers for TCR Jbeta segments. A multiplex PCR assay on genomic DNA amplified the CDR3 region of rearranged TCR beta genes. The amplified TCR beta libraries were sequenced on the Illumina HiSeq System as 87-base-pair reads. Regarding the original processing steps: A later analysis tallied around 80 million unique TCR beta chains across the 666 repertoires, and about 12 million of those chains were shared by two or more donors. To remove PCR and sequencing errors, raw reads were error-corrected and collapsed into unique sequences using a nearest-neighbor algorithm that merged closely related sequences. Alignment of CDR3 sequences to IMGT reference sequences was used to assign V, D and J gene segments. For a sequence to be retained, a match of at least six nucleotides to both a V gene segment and a J gene segment was required. A rearrangement was called productive if the CDR3 had no stop codons and remained in frame with V and J, and every other rearrangement was called non-productive. CDR3 was defined by IMGT convention, running from the second conserved V-encoded cysteine to the conserved J-encoded phenylalanine. The earlier analysis of about 620 of the donors excluded sequences that lacked an unambiguous match to a single V gene segment. In an earlier analysis of some 590 of the donors, V segments were called functional above 56.7% productive rearrangements and were called segregating when the between-donor standard deviation exceeded 5%. A statistical classification framework was developed to diagnose cytomegalovirus status using the catalog of TCR beta chain sequences. A later analysis assigned V and J genes by comparing TCR nucleotide sequences with IMGT/GENE-DB human TR gene sequences. In a later analysis, CDR3 sequences and most-parsimonious VDJ recombination scenarios were assigned using the TCRdist pipeline. A later analysis defined each TCR beta chain by its CDR3 amino acid sequence plus V-gene family, and excluded reads lacking a unique V-gene family. In a later analysis, around 650 highly shared, low-generation-probability nucleotide sequences were removed to address suspected cross-contamination and a sequencing artifact. In a later analysis, a clonal expansion index was calculated for each public chain from normalized within-repertoire ranks of inferred template counts. A later analysis computed generation probabilities with a VDJ recombination model fitted to out-of-frame rearrangements, and checked the results against IGoR. A later analysis scored TCR-TCR, TCR-HLA and TCR-CMV co-occurrence with hypergeometric tests, applying a repertoire-size bias correction to TCR pairs. In a later analysis, false discovery rates were estimated by permuting HLA or CMV assignments 20 times. In a later analysis, co-occurring TCRs were grouped using DBSCAN, with TCRdist sequence similarity added in when clustering inside HLA-allele-positive subsets. Repertoires with fewer than 30,000 or more than 120,000 public chains were left out of co-occurrence clustering, as were about 5 repertoires with anomalous nucleotide sharing. TCRdb carries this immuneACCESS record with in-frame sequences only. Its versions omit some clonotypes, under half of them owing to an unresolved V gene in the studies checked, with the rest unexplained. D and trimming come from the DNA, and the V and J calls and clone size come from that table. The sample table holds more than 140,000 clones, of which roughly 82% were seen once. Roughly 3.2% of the sample lies in the top ten.

The cohort consisted of some 730 healthy bone marrow donors. At the time of sampling, all cohort members were nominally healthy, though unrecorded immune exposures were likely present. The donor tested CMV seropositive, placing the donor among the roughly 270 seropositive members of the cohort. A peripheral blood sample was provided by each donor, and peripheral blood mononuclear cells were used for TCR beta sequencing. The Qiagen DNeasy Blood Extraction Kit was used to extract genomic DNA from the blood cell samples. The chain was built from TRBV2 and TRBJ1-1; a confident D gene designation cannot be given. Sample: PBMCs. This clonotype originated in a man aged 18 to 29 in good health and CMV-seropositive. The CDR3 has the sequence CASSGPNEAFF. The DNA reads TGTGCCAGCAGTGGGCCCAATGAAGCTTTCTTT.